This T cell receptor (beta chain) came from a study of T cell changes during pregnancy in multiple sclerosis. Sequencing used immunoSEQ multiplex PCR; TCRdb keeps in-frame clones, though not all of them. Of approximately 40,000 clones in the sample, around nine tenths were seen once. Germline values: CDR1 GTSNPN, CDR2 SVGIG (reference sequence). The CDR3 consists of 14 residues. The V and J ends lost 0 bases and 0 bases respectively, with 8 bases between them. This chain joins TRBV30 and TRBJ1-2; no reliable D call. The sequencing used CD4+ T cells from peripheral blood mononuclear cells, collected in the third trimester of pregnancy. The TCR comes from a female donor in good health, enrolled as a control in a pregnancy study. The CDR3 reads CAWSVKGANYGYTF. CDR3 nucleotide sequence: TGTGCCTGGAGTGTGAAGGGAGCTAACTATGGCTACACCTTC.